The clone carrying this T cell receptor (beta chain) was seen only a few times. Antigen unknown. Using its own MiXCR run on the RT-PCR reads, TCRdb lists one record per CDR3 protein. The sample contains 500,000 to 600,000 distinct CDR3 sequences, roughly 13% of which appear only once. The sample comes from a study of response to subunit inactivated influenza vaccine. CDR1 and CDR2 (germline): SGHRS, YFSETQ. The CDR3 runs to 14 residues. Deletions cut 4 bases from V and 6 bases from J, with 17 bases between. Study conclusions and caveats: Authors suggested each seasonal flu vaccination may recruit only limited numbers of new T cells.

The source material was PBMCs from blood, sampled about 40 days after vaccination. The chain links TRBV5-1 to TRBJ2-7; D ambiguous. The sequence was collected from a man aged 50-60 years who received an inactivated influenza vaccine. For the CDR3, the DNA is TGCGCCAGCAGCCTGGGTACGGGTAACGGCGAGCAGTACTTC. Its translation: CASSLGTGNGEQYF.